This section outlines one T cell receptor (beta chain) sequence together with its context. Its target is not known. This sample is part of a study of blood T cells in healthy people across ages. Whole-study results and caveats: Long-lived donors had more naive CD4+ cells and higher diversity than aged donors. Naive T cell percentage by flow cytometry tracked strongly with beta diversity. Diversity figures based on one million T cells were deemed too low.

Sample-barcoded 5' priming and a J-beta primer mix drove a second PCR of 7 to 11 cycles. One entry per CDR3 protein, called by TCRdb with MiXCR from the 5' RACE reads. The table has some 900,000 distinct CDR3 sequences, about 48% seen once. The study recruited healthy Caucasian donors from Russia who were aged about 6 to 90. CDR1 is LNHNV and CDR2 is YYDKDF in the germline V gene (reference sequence). V lost 0 bases, J lost 9 bases, and 12 bases lay in between. The CDR3 is 14 amino acids. Material for sequencing was blood. The clonotype comes from a young man in good health. The rearrangement links TRBV15 to TRBJ2-1; D unresolved. As DNA, the CDR3 is TGTGCCACCAGCAGAGATTTGATAACTCCTGAGCAGTTCTTC. As protein: CATSRDLITPEQFF.